This entry describes one TCR beta chain. Its specificity is not known. Given a much more abundant clone one base away, this may be a read error. The sample belongs to a study of naive and memory T cell subsets. The CDR3 has 17 amino acids. V was shortened by 0 bases and J by 6 bases, with 19 bases between the two germline ends. CDR1 is LGHDT, CDR2 YNNKEL, per germline (reference sequence). Findings and limits, study-wide: Diversity fell and Gini index rose from naive through CM, EM, EMRA.

The beta constant-region primer was an equimolar mix of two oligonucleotides covering TRBC1 and TRBC2. Ligated cDNA was amplified by four rounds of PCR with nested alpha and beta constant-region primers and SP2. MiXCR, applied by TCRdb to the UMI-ligation and nested PCR reads, yields one record per CDR3 protein. Among tens of thousands of distinct CDR3 sequences listed, about 10% were seen once. J is TRBJ2-3 and V is TRBV3-1; TRBD2 might be the D (5 bases). Sample: naive CD8+ T cells from blood. This TCR was recovered from a human donor in good health. This CDR3 reads CASSQDLAPTLLDTQYF. The CDR3 coding sequence is TGTGCCAGCAGCCAAGATTTAGCGCCAACTCTTCTGGATACGCAGTATTTT.